The 19 T cell receptor beta chains below all came from one sample that was sequenced in a study of cytomegalovirus exposure and HLA in healthy donors. Primers for the PCR totalled 60 Vbeta and 13 Jbeta. Clones were sequenced by immunoSEQ multiplex PCR, and TCRdb holds only the in-frame ones, with some missing. The sample consists of about 140,000 clones, roughly three quarters of them appearing once. The source material was PBMCs. The receptors come from a man younger than 45 in good health and CMV-seronegative.

CDR3 amino acids: CASSPRQGITDTQYF. CDR3 nucleotide sequence: TGTGCCAGCAGCCCAAGACAGGGAATCACAGATACGCAGTATTTT. The chain has TRBV7-6 and TRBJ2-3; 7 bases agree with TRBD1. Unmatched junction bases numbered 7, after V lost 5 bases and J lost 2 bases. There are 15 residues in the CDR3. Germline V gene lookup returns CDR1 SGHVS and CDR2 FNYEAQ.

V gene TRBV5-8 combines with J gene TRBJ2-3; tentative D call: TRBD2 (6 bases). The germline V gene encodes CDR1 SGHTS and CDR2 YDEGEE. The CDR3 totals 16 residues. The germline V and J ends were trimmed by 0 bases and 4 bases, with 15 bases remaining between them. The CDR3 loop reads CASSLVPGVGADTQYF. CDR3 bases: TGTGCCAGCAGCTTGGTCCCGGGAGTTGGGGCAGATACGCAGTATTTT. The full variable domain, with the rest looked up from reference TRBV5-8 and TRBJ2-3, is EAGVTQSPTHLIKTRGQQATLRCSPISGHTSVYWYQQALGLGLQFLLWYDEGEERNRGNFPPRFSGRQFPNYSSELNVNALELEDSALYLCASSLVPGVGADTQYFGPGTRLTVL.

This CDR3 reads CASSFEFAYEQYF. The CDR3 coding sequence is TGTGCCAGCAGCTTCGAGTTTGCCTACGAGCAGTACTTC. This chain uses TRBV5-5 with TRBJ2-7, with unresolved D. Germline values: CDR1 SGHKS, CDR2 YYEKEE (reference sequence). The length of the CDR3 is 13 residues. Trimming left V 2 bases short and J 2 bases short, with 8 bases between.

The chain carries TRBV7-2 and TRBJ2-2, with 11 nucleotides matching TRBD2. CDR1 SGHTA and CDR2 FQGNSA come from the germline V gene. The CDR3 runs to 19 residues. V was pared by 2 bases and J by 4 bases, with 12 bases of the junction left unmatched. CDR3 region: CASSLQGLQLAGVTGELFF. CDR3 coding DNA: TGTGCCAGCAGCTTACAAGGATTACAACTAGCGGGAGTCACCGGGGAGCTGTTTTTT.

J is TRBJ2-7 and V is TRBV7-8, with D possibly TRBD1 on 6 matching bases. CDR1 and CDR2 from the germline V gene are SGHVS and FQNEAQ. Trimming shortened V by 0 bases and J by 7 bases, and 25 bases separated the two germline ends. The CDR3 loop spans 18 amino acids. The CDR3 nucleotides read TGTGCCAGCAGCTTAGCGCTTGGGACACCCGGCTGGAGAGGGGAGCAGTACTTC. This gives the protein CASSLALGTPGWRGEQYF.

V is TRBV7-9 and J is TRBJ1-1; D is ambiguous. Germline CDR1 and CDR2: SEHNR and FQNEAQ (reference sequence). The V and J ends lost 1 base and 0 bases respectively, with 6 bases between them. This CDR3 comprises 14 residues. The CDR3 protein is CASSLGGVNTEAFF. DNA of the CDR3: TGTGCCAGCAGCTTAGGGGGAGTGAACACTGAAGCTTTCTTT.

In DNA, the CDR3 is TGTGCCAGCAGCTCCCGGCTAGCGGGGTCAAATGAGCAGTTCTTC. Protein product: CASSSRLAGSNEQFF. The chain couples TRBV7-9 to TRBJ2-1, with 9 bases aligning to TRBD2. After removal of 4 bases from V and 7 bases from J, the junction contained 8 bases not matched to a gene. The CDR3 is 15 amino acids. In germline, CDR1 is SEHNR, CDR2 FQNEAQ (reference sequence). Complete variable domain (other parts from reference TRBV7-9 and TRBJ2-1): DTGVSQNPRHKITKRGQNVTFRCDPISEHNRLYWYRQTLGQGPEFLTYFQNEAQLEKSRLLSDRFSAERPKGSFSTLEIQRTEQGDSAMYLCASSSRLAGSNEQFFGPGTRLTVL.

J is TRBJ2-5 and V is TRBV5-1; TRBD1 agrees at 8 bases. CDR1 and CDR2 (germline): SGHRS, YFSETQ. The length of the CDR3 is 15 residues. The junction had 7 bases not matched to a gene; V was cut back by 4 bases and J by 2 bases. In DNA, the CDR3 is TGCGCCAGCAGCCTACAGGGGGAAGGGCAAGAGACCCAGTACTTC. This codes for CASSLQGEGQETQYF.

The J gene is TRBJ2-6, the V gene TRBV9, with D hard to call. This CDR3 has 15 amino acids. Germline V gene lookup returns CDR1 SGDLS and CDR2 YYNGEE. The V end was cut by 0 bases, the J end by 0 bases, with 4 bases between. The CDR3 bases are TGTGCCAGCAGCGTAGGGAGCTCTGGGGCCAACGTCCTGACTTTC. Protein: CASSVGSSGANVLTF. The complete variable domain, with remaining parts taken from reference TRBV9 and TRBJ2-6, reads DSGVTQTPKHLITATGQRVTLRCSPRSGDLSVYWYQQSLDQGLQFLIQYYNGEERAKGNILERFSAQQFPDLHSELNLSSLELGDSALYFCASSVGSSGANVLTFGAGSRLTVL.

This clone was observed once. This rearrangement joins TRBV5-4 to TRBJ2-2, with 8 bases fitting TRBD2. The germline CDR1 and CDR2 sequences are SGHNT and YYREEE (reference sequence). The length of the CDR3 is 18 residues. V was clipped by 0 bases and J by 5 bases; unmatched bases: 12. Here the CDR3 DNA reads TGTGCCAGCAGCTTGGAGGAACTAGCGGCTATGAGTACCGGGGAGCTGTTTTTT. Encoded protein: CASSLEELAAMSTGELFF. Full variable domain (outside the CDR3, taken from reference TRBV5-4 and TRBJ2-2): ETGVTQSPTHLIKTRGQQVTLRCSSQSGHNTVSWYQQALGQGPQFIFQYYREEENGRGNFPPRFSGLQFPNYSSELNVNALELDDSALYLCASSLEELAAMSTGELFFGEGSRLTVL.

This sequence joins TRBV28 and TRBJ2-5; TRBD2 matches at 13 bases. Germline CDR1 MDHEN, CDR2 SYDVKM. The CDR3 is 16 amino acids. V shed 5 bases, J shed 3 bases, and the junction held 6 bases outside the gene matches. CDR3 protein: CASSGVLAGGKETQYF. The DNA for the CDR3 is TGTGCCAGCAGTGGGGTACTAGCGGGAGGGAAAGAGACCCAGTACTTC.

This chain links TRBV7-3 with TRBJ2-1; 8 bases agree with TRBD2. CDR1 is SGHTA, CDR2 FQGTGA, per germline. This CDR3 is 14 amino acids long. J lost 2 bases, V lost 6 bases, and 3 bases had no gene match. The CDR3 DNA is TGTGCCAGCAGTTTTAGCGGGACCTACAATGAGCAGTTCTTC. It translates to CASSFSGTYNEQFF.

The chain combines TRBV6-4 with TRBJ1-2; TRBD1 agrees at 11 bases. Per the germline V gene, CDR1 is MRHNA and CDR2 is SNTAGT. The junction had 7 bases not matched to a gene; V was cut back by 0 bases and J by 7 bases. The CDR3 loop spans 16 amino acids. The DNA of the CDR3 is TGTGCCAGCAGTGACTCCCCGGACAGGGGGCTTTTTGGCTACACCTTC. This codes for CASSDSPDRGLFGYTF.

The genes are TRBV19 and TRBJ1-1; D gene unclear. Germline V lookup: CDR1 LNHDA, CDR2 SQIVND (reference sequence). With 5 bases removed from V and 1 base from J, the gap between germline ends came to 14 bases. The CDR3 spans 15 residues. Here the CDR3 reads CASSPNDPGNTEAFF. DNA of the CDR3: TGTGCCAGTAGTCCAAATGATCCAGGGAACACTGAAGCTTTCTTT.

This chain joins TRBV18 and TRBJ2-1, with 8 bases fitting TRBD1. Germline values: CDR1 KGHSH, CDR2 LQKENI. The ends lost 6 bases at V and 5 bases at J; junction bases unmatched: 9. This CDR3 is built from 15 residues. The chain's CDR3 is CASSLEDRVHNEQFF. The CDR3 coding sequence is TGTGCCAGCTCCCTCGAGGACAGGGTACACAATGAGCAGTTCTTC.

The sample holds a few counts of this clone. This rearrangement joins TRBV2 to TRBJ2-1; 9 positions agree with TRBD2. Per the germline V gene, CDR1 is SNHLY and CDR2 is FYNNEI. Trimming took 6 bases from V and 9 from J; bases not matched to a gene: 12. There are 15 residues in the CDR3. For the CDR3, the DNA is TGTGCCAGCAGGGATAGCGGGAGAATCCGGAGTGAGCAGTTCTTC. This sequence encodes CASRDSGRIRSEQFF.

The rearrangement uses TRBV29-1 and TRBJ2-7; perhaps TRBD2 as D (7 bases). Germline V lookup: CDR1 SQVTM, CDR2 ANQGSEA. The germline V and J ends were trimmed by 4 bases and 6 bases, with 10 bases remaining between them. The CDR3 has 11 amino acids. CDR3 loop: CSVVRGGEQYF. CDR3 nucleotides: TGCAGCGTTGTTAGGGGGGGCGAGCAGTACTTC.

This rearrangement joins TRBV2 to TRBJ1-5, with D perhaps TRBD1 (6 bases). V lost 6 bases to trimming and J lost 2 bases, with 14 bases between them. From germline, CDR1 is SNHLY and CDR2 FYNNEI. The CDR3 has 15 residues. The CDR3 here is CASSLKGGGNQPQHF. In nucleotides, the CDR3 is TGTGCCAGCAGCCTGAAGGGGGGGGGCAATCAGCCCCAGCATTTT.

The V gene is TRBV7-9, the J gene TRBJ1-2, with 11 bases that match TRBD1. The germline CDR1 and CDR2 sequences are SEHNR and FQNEAQ (reference sequence). The CDR3 is 16 amino acids. The trim removed 5 bases at V and 3 bases at J, leaving 8 bases unmatched. The CDR3 nucleotides are TGTGCCAGCAGCCTCGGGGGGGGACAGGGGGACTATGGCTACACCTTC. Its translation is CASSLGGGQGDYGYTF.